This entry describes one TCR beta chain. Its antigen remains unknown. The data were obtained in a study of graft-versus-host responses after intestinal transplantation. Overall study context: Grafts were multivisceral, liver-intestinal, or isolated intestinal. Once they had received anti-thymocyte globulin induction, all recipients took tacrolimus and steroids for roughly three years. Broader study findings: An association linked early post-transplant HvG declines with peak circulating GvH clone levels. Recipient bone marrow held GvH clones, some seen earlier in ileum or blood.

The CDR3 loop spans 16 amino acids. Per the germline V gene, CDR1 is LGHNT and CDR2 is FRNRAP. Trimming took 5 bases from V and 1 from J, leaving 14 bases between them. Clones were sequenced by immunoSEQ multiplex PCR, and TCRdb holds only the in-frame ones, with some missing. The table has over 90,000 clones, roughly nine tenths seen once. This sequence joins TRBV12-5 and TRBJ2-2; tentative D call: TRBD2 (6 bases). The clonotype was recovered from a human donor who received an intestinal transplant. Sample: unstimulated CD8+ T cells sorted from spleen or lymph node cells, taken before intestinal transplant. The CDR3 is CASGGPLGGNTGELFF. CDR3 DNA: TGTGCTAGTGGTGGCCCTTTGGGAGGGAACACCGGGGAGCTGTTTTTT.